These 9 T cell receptor beta chains originate from one sample sequenced in a study of radiation and T cells in renal cell carcinoma. Profiling relied on immunoSEQ multiplex PCR, and the TCRdb table lists in-frame clones only, not all of them. The table includes around 140,000 clones, 88% detected once. Stated time point: baseline pretreatment blood. The treatment was: 15 Gy SBRT to primary tumor, nephrectomy 4 weeks later. The sample in question was blood, obtained from a patient whose treatment included radiotherapy and nephrectomy. Source of these receptors: a woman in her 70s with renal cell carcinoma.

This chain links TRBV7-9 with TRBJ1-3; perhaps TRBD1 as D (5 bases). Germline V lookup: CDR1 SEHNR, CDR2 FQNEAQ (reference sequence). V lost 2 bases to trimming and J lost 0 bases, with 14 bases between them. The CDR3 has 17 amino acids. CDR3: CASSLRSGLTSGNTIYF. The CDR3 DNA follows: TGTGCCAGCAGCTTACGCTCAGGGCTAACCTCTGGAAACACCATATATTTT.

The chain is built from TRBV9 and TRBJ1-4; D might be TRBD1 (6 bases). The CDR3 has 15 amino acids. Germline values: CDR1 SGDLS, CDR2 YYNGEE. Between the trimmed V and J ends, which lost 1 base and 6 bases, there was a span of 13 bases. The CDR3 nucleotides are TGTGCCAGCAGCGTAAGCTGGGGGCGCGATGAAAAACTGTTTTTT. This codes for CASSVSWGRDEKLFF.

J is TRBJ1-1 and V is TRBV19; 10 nucleotides agree with TRBD1. Germline loops: CDR1 LNHDA, CDR2 SQIVND (reference sequence). The CDR3 has 16 residues. With V trimmed by 6 bases and J by 6 bases, 13 bases remained unmatched. The CDR3 protein is CASRSLFGQGDAEAFF. The CDR3 nucleotides read TGTGCCAGTAGGTCTTTATTTGGACAGGGGGATGCTGAAGCTTTCTTT.

The J gene is TRBJ1-1, the V gene TRBV19; no definite D call. Deletions cut 5 bases from V and 1 base from J, with 14 bases between. CDR3 length equals 15 residues. The germline V gene has CDR1 LNHDA and CDR2 SQIVND (reference sequence). Written as DNA, the CDR3 is TGTGCCAGTAGTGCCGGTAGGGTTTCGAACACTGAAGCTTTCTTT. This translates into CASSAGRVSNTEAFF.

This chain joins TRBV2 and TRBJ2-5; maybe TRBD2 (6 bases). Between the trimmed V and J ends, which lost 6 bases and 0 bases, there was a span of 11 bases. Germline values: CDR1 SNHLY, CDR2 FYNNEI. The CDR3 is made up of 14 amino acids. In nucleotides, the CDR3 is TGTGCCAGCAGCTCGCTAGCGTACCAAGAGACCCAGTACTTC. Amino acids: CASSSLAYQETQYF.

The J gene is TRBJ2-2, the V gene TRBV6-4, with D maybe TRBD1 (6 bases). Germline CDR1 and CDR2: MRHNA and SNTAGT. The CDR3 is 17 amino acids. V lost 2 bases and J 1 base, leaving 14 bases between the germline ends. This CDR3 reads CASSDPSRGRNTGELFF. CDR3 in DNA: TGTGCCAGCAGTGACCCCTCCAGGGGTCGGAACACCGGGGAGCTGTTTTTT.

This chain uses TRBV27 with TRBJ1-5; D ambiguous. The CDR3 length is 14 residues. The V end lost 0 bases, the J end lost 7 bases, and 10 bases lay between the germline ends. The V gene's germline CDR1 is MNHEY and CDR2 SMNVEV (reference sequence). Here the CDR3 DNA reads TGTGCCAGCAGTTTATCGGGTCAGGCCCAGCCCCAGCATTTT. This encodes CASSLSGQAQPQHF.

Comments on this clone: Other DNA sequences within the sample encode an identical CDR3. The V gene is TRBV2, the J gene TRBJ1-5; the match to TRBD1 covers 7 bases. The length of the CDR3 is 16 residues. With 6 bases clipped from V and 0 bases from J, the junction kept 8 bases outside the gene matches. The germline V gene encodes CDR1 SNHLY and CDR2 FYNNEI. DNA of the CDR3: TGTGCCAGCAGAAAAACCGGGACAGATAGCAATCAGCCCCAGCATTTT. This sequence encodes CASRKTGTDSNQPQHF.

This clone was seen more than once but under ten times. The rearrangement joins TRBV19 to TRBJ1-1, with D perhaps matching TRBD1 (6 bases). This CDR3 has 15 amino acids. V was shortened by 10 bases and J by 1 base, with 19 bases between the two germline ends. Looked up from germline, CDR1 is LNHDA and CDR2 is SQIVND (reference sequence). CDR3 sequence reads: CATLRGMTANTEAFF. CDR3 bases: TGTGCCACCCTAAGGGGGATGACAGCGAACACTGAAGCTTTCTTT.